These 20 T cell receptor beta chains were all obtained from the same sample, sequenced in a study of Ad26.COV2.S vaccination and SARS-CoV-2 variants (dated by TCRdb to the early 2020s). Preparation of the library involved the immunoSEQ multiplex PCR assay. What TCRdb holds here is the immuneACCESS table cut down to in-frame rearrangements. Part of the clones is not present; checked against another copy, under half of the missing clones reflect an unresolved V gene, and the others are unexplained. This sample holds about 390,000 clones; about 85% were observed only once. The ten largest clones add up to 3% to 3.5% of the sample. Per the publication, the treatment or condition label means: around 19 received Ad26.COV2.S at low or high dose, single or two shots; about 5 received placebo; per-sample allocation not given. For vaccine and placebo recipients, repertoires were sequenced using samples collected on day 63 after the first injection.

This specimen was peripheral blood, taken in a trial of Ad26.COV2.S vaccine versus placebo. Source of these receptors: a person between 18 and 59 years old who received the Ad26.COV2.S COVID-19 vaccine or a placebo.

The chain has TRBV11-2 and TRBJ1-1, with a weak D call TRBD1 (5 bases). Trimming pared 1 base from V and 4 bases from J, leaving 13 bases between. The CDR3 consists of 15 residues. Germline V CDR1 and CDR2: SGHAT, FQNNGV. The CDR3 DNA reads TGTGCCAGCAGCTTAGCTTTGGGACTCGGCACTGAAGCTTTCTTT. Amino acid sequence: CASSLALGLGTEAFF.

This clone showed up just a few times. The J gene is TRBJ2-7, the V gene TRBV7-2; no reliable D call. The germline CDR1 and CDR2 sequences are SGHTA and FQGNSA. The V end lost 1 base, the J end lost 7 bases, and 5 bases lay between the germline ends. This CDR3 has 11 amino acids. CDR3 residues: CASSLVQEQYF. Here the CDR3 DNA reads TGTGCCAGCAGCTTAGTCCAGGAGCAGTACTTC.

This chain links TRBV30 with TRBJ1-6; D perhaps matches TRBD1 (5 bases). Trimming took off 2 bases at V and 5 bases at J, with 7 bases between the two ends. Germline V gene sequence: CDR1 GTSNPN, CDR2 SVGIG (reference sequence). CDR3 size: 13 residues. The CDR3 is CAWSQGNNSPLHF. CDR3 DNA: TGTGCCTGGAGTCAGGGAAATAATTCACCCCTCCACTTT.

This sequence joins TRBV5-4 and TRBJ1-1; no reliable D call. The CDR3 totals 15 residues. Trimming pared 4 bases from V and 0 bases from J, leaving 13 bases between. Germline lookup yields CDR1 SGHNT and CDR2 YYREEE (reference sequence). The CDR3 sequence is CASSIDAGLNTEAFF. CDR3 in DNA: TGTGCCAGCAGCATCGACGCCGGTTTGAACACTGAAGCTTTCTTT.

The rearrangement uses TRBV5-1 and TRBJ2-2; D is ambiguous. With 2 bases removed from V and 0 bases from J, the gap between germline ends came to 11 bases. The length of the CDR3 is 16 residues. Germline CDR1 reads SGHRS; CDR2 reads YFSETQ. CDR3 region: CASSFQANTNTGELFF. The DNA of the CDR3 is TGCGCCAGCAGCTTTCAGGCGAATACGAACACCGGGGAGCTGTTTTTT.

The rearrangement joins TRBV5-1 to TRBJ1-4; TRBD1 agrees at 7 bases. V lost 0 bases and J lost 8; bases outside the gene matches: 13. CDR3 size: 17 residues. Germline CDR1 reads SGHRS; CDR2 reads YFSETQ. CDR3: CASSLGVGGTVGEKLFF. CDR3 coding DNA: TGCGCCAGCAGCTTGGGAGTAGGCGGGACAGTTGGAGAAAAACTGTTTTTT. The full variable domain, its missing parts supplied by reference TRBV5-1 and TRBJ1-4, is KAGVTQTPRYLIKTRGQQVTLSCSPISGHRSVSWYQQTPGQGLQFLFEYFSETQRNKGNFPGRFSGRQFSNSRSEMNVSTLELGDSALYLCASSLGVGGTVGEKLFFGSGTQLSVL.

The chain carries TRBV18 and TRBJ2-5; D gene ambiguous. CDR1 KGHSH and CDR2 LQKENI come from the germline V gene. V gave up 3 bases and J gave up 5 bases, with 10 bases separating them. The CDR3 runs 13 residues. The CDR3 region has the DNA TGTGCCAGCTCACCGGTGGGGATGGAGACCCAGTACTTC. Translated: CASSPVGMETQYF.

This clone was observed a handful of times. The V and J genes are TRBV2 and TRBJ2-7; TRBD2 aligns across 13 bases. Per the germline V gene, CDR1 is SNHLY and CDR2 is FYNNEI. J lost 4 bases, V lost 6 bases, and 3 bases had no gene match. The length of the CDR3 is 14 residues. This CDR3 is CASRGLAGRYEQYF. CDR3 nucleotides: TGTGCCAGCAGGGGACTAGCGGGAAGGTACGAGCAGTACTTC.

The chain recombines TRBV5-4 with TRBJ2-7; 10 nucleotides line up with TRBD2. Trimming removed 4 bases from V and 0 bases from J; junction bases left unmatched: 4. The CDR3 is 15 residues long. Germline V gene data show CDR1 as SGHNT and CDR2 as YYREEE (reference sequence). This CDR3 reads CASSPTSGLSYEQYF. For the CDR3, the DNA is TGTGCCAGCAGCCCGACTAGCGGGCTCTCCTACGAGCAGTACTTC.

The chain is built from TRBV5-6 and TRBJ1-4, with 7 bases that match TRBD1. V lost 4 bases, J lost 4 bases, and 4 bases stayed unmatched. The CDR3 runs 14 residues. Germline V gives CDR1 SGHDT, CDR2 YYEEEE. Here the CDR3 reads CASSRQGFNEKLFF. DNA for the CDR3: TGTGCCAGCAGCCGACAGGGATTTAATGAAAAACTGTTTTTT.

V gene TRBV6-1 combines with J gene TRBJ1-5; a weak D match, TRBD1 (6 bases). Germline V gives CDR1 MNHNS, CDR2 SASEGT. The CDR3 has 12 residues. Trimming took off 1 base at V and 12 bases at J, with 10 bases between the two ends. The CDR3 sequence: CASSEGGGGQHF. CDR3 nucleotides: TGTGCCAGCAGTGAAGGGGGAGGGGGCCAGCATTTT.

This chain links TRBV5-1 with TRBJ2-3; maybe TRBD2 (7 bases). Germline V gene sequence: CDR1 SGHRS, CDR2 YFSETQ. Between the trimmed V and J ends, which lost 7 bases and 5 bases, there was a span of 14 bases. The CDR3 loop spans 13 amino acids. The DNA for the CDR3 is TGCGCCAGCCAAGTAGGGGGGGAAGATACGCAGTATTTT. It encodes CASQVGGEDTQYF.

This chain links TRBV11-2 with TRBJ2-2; 7 positions match TRBD1. CDR3 size: 19 residues. Germline CDR1 reads SGHAT; CDR2 reads FQNNGV. V shed 5 bases, J shed 4 bases, and the junction held 19 bases outside the gene matches. The CDR3 loop is CASSKSGVVFSGGTGELFF. The DNA of the CDR3 is TGTGCCAGCAGCAAAAGCGGCGTTGTATTTTCAGGGGGCACCGGGGAGCTGTTTTTT.

The CDR3 protein is CASGAVQETQYF. CDR3 sequence (DNA): TGTGCCTCCGGGGCGGTCCAAGAGACCCAGTACTTC. The chain couples TRBV10-3 to TRBJ2-5; D may correspond to TRBD1 or TRBD2 (5 bases each). V was trimmed by 11 bases and J by 1 base, leaving 11 bases between them. Germline V gene lookup returns CDR1 ENHRY and CDR2 SYGVKD. The CDR3 is 12 residues long.

This clone was observed a few times. The rearrangement joins TRBV10-2 to TRBJ2-1; TRBD1 agrees at 9 bases. The CDR3 loop spans 16 amino acids. Germline values: CDR1 WSHSY, CDR2 SAAADI. The J segment lost 4 bases and the V segment lost 8 bases, leaving 12 bases of the junction unmatched. As DNA, the CDR3 is TGCGCCAGCCTGACTCTGGACAGGGGAGGGTACAATGAGCAGTTCTTC. As protein: CASLTLDRGGYNEQFF.

The chain is built from TRBV11-2 and TRBJ2-3; 8 bases agree with TRBD1. Trimming took 1 base from V and 4 from J; bases not matched to a gene: 4. Germline CDR1 SGHAT, CDR2 FQNNGV. The CDR3 runs to 15 residues. The CDR3 reads CASSLVGQGADTQYF. CDR3 sequence (DNA): TGTGCCAGCAGCTTAGTCGGACAGGGAGCAGATACGCAGTATTTT.

This chain connects TRBV30 to TRBJ1-1; D ambiguous. CDR1 is GTSNPN and CDR2 is SVGIG in the germline V gene (reference sequence). V gave up 2 bases and J gave up 8 bases, with 6 bases separating them. This CDR3 is 10 amino acids long. The CDR3 sequence is CAWSKIEAFF. The CDR3 DNA is TGTGCCTGGAGTAAGATCGAAGCTTTCTTT. Combining the CDR3 with reference TRBV30 and TRBJ1-1 gives the whole variable domain SQTIHQWPATLVQPVGSPLSLECTVEGTSNPNLYWYRQAAGRGLQLLFYSVGIGQISSEVPQNLSASRPQDRQFILSSKKLLLSDSGFYLCAWSKIEAFFGQGTRLTVV.

This chain connects TRBV4-1 to TRBJ1-2; D unclear. This CDR3 has 14 amino acids. Germline V gives CDR1 MGHRA, CDR2 YSYEKL. The ends were cut back, 6 bases at V and 7 bases at J, with 18 bases in the middle. The DNA of the CDR3 is TGCGCCAGCAGTCTGAGCCGGGATCTCGGTGGCTACACCTTC. Protein sequence: CASSLSRDLGGYTF.

The chain couples TRBV12-5 to TRBJ2-7, with a weak D call TRBD2 (5 bases). V shed 2 bases and J shed 1 base, with 18 bases lying between them. CDR1 LGHNT and CDR2 FRNRAP come from the germline V gene. This CDR3 spans 17 amino acids. The CDR3 protein is CASGLPLGGSRSYEQYF. CDR3 sequence (DNA): TGTGCTAGTGGTTTGCCACTCGGAGGCAGTAGGTCCTACGAGCAGTACTTC.

V usage is TRBV6-2 or TRBV6-3 and J usage is TRBJ2-5; D unresolved. Germline CDR1 and CDR2: MNHEY and SVGEGT. The CDR3 covers 11 residues. V gave up 2 bases and J gave up 10 bases, with 8 bases separating them. The DNA for the CDR3 is TGTGCCAGCAGTTACGGTACAGTCCAGTACTTC. It codes for CASSYGTVQYF.